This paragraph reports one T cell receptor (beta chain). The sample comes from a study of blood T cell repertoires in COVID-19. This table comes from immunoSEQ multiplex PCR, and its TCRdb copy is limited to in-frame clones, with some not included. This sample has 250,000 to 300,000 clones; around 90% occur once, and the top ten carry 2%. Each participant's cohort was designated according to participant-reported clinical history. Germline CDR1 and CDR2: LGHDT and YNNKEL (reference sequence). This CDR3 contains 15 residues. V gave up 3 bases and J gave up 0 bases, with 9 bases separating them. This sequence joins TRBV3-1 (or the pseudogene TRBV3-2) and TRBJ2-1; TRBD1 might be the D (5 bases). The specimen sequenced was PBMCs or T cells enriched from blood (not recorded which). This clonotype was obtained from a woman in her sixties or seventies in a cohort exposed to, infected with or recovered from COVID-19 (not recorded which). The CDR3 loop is CASSHVRASYNEQFF. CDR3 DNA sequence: TGTGCCAGCAGCCACGTCAGGGCCTCCTACAATGAGCAGTTCTTC.